This is a list of T cell receptor beta chains from one sample in a study of blood T cell repertoires in COVID-19. Repertoires were generated with immunoSEQ multiplex PCR, while TCRdb's copy carries only in-frame clones and drops some. The table shows hundreds of thousands of clones, with nearly 90% occurring only once. The sequencing sample was made of PBMCs or T cells enriched from blood (not recorded which). The receptors derive from a woman between 18 and 29 years old with acute COVID-19. Both conserved end residues are part of each CDR3. For some rows the clone size is stated as once, few or many, or as a class when expanded; others skip it.

v_gene	j_gene	abundance	CDR3aa
TRBV4-3	TRBJ2-3	NA	CASSQGASGSADTQYF
TRBV4-1	TRBJ2-3	NA	CASSPLLVSGSTDTQYF
TRBV10-1	TRBJ2-1	few	CASSEGLAGDEQFF
TRBV11-2	TRBJ2-3	NA	CASSPRLAGEVTDTQYF
TRBV7-9	TRBJ1-1	NA	CASSSTDRDSLNTEAFF
TRBV4-1	TRBJ2-7	few	CASSQGTGRSYEQYF
TRBV5-3	TRBJ2-5	NA	CARSQARTAQETQYF
TRBV13	TRBJ1-6	NA	CASSLQGENSPLHF
TRBV7-6	TRBJ2-3	NA	CASSPGLVDTQYF
TRBV20-1	TRBJ1-5	NA	CSASNEGVNSNQPQHF
TRBV27	TRBJ1-5	NA	CASSLKTGGVNQPQHF
TRBV14	TRBJ2-1	NA	CASSPLAGAGAYNEQFF
TRBV6-5	TRBJ2-1	NA	CASSYSILAGAEQFF